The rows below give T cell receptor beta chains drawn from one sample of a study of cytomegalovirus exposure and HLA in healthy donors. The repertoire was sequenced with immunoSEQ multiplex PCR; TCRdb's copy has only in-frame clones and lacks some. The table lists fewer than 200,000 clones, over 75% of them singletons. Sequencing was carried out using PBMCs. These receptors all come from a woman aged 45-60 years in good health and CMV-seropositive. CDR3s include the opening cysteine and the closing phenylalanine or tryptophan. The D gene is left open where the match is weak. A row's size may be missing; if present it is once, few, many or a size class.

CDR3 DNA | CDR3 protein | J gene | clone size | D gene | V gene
TGTGCCTGGAGTGGGTCGGGTGAGACCCAGTACTTC | CAWSGSGETQYF | TRBJ2-5 | . | . | TRBV30
TGTGCCAGCAGTCAGGGTAGCGGGAGGAACAATGAGCAGTTCTTC | CASSQGSGRNNEQFF | TRBJ2-1 | . | TRBD2 | TRBV6-6
TGTGCCAGCTCACCACCGTCGGGAGAGACCCAGTACTTC | CASSPPSGETQYF | TRBJ2-5 | . | . | TRBV18
TGTGCCAGCAGGTCCGGGACAGGGGGCAGAGAGCAGTTCTTC | CASRSGTGGREQFF | TRBJ2-1 | . | TRBD1 | TRBV7-2
TGTGCCAGCAGCTTCGGGACTGACCTATACGAGCAGTACTTC | CASSFGTDLYEQYF | TRBJ2-7 | few | . | TRBV7-8
TGTGCTAGTGGTTCCTCGACAGGATCTTTTTTTTATGAGCAGTTCTTC | CASGSSTGSFFYEQFF | TRBJ2-1 | once | . | TRBV12-5
TGTGCCAGCAGTTTCCTCGACAGGGATGGCTACACCTTC | CASSFLDRDGYTF | TRBJ1-2 | . | TRBD1 | TRBV27
TGTGCCAGCAGCTTACCGAGCGGGGGGAGCTCCTACGAGCAGTACTTC | CASSLPSGGSSYEQYF | TRBJ2-7 | . | TRBD2 | TRBV7-2
TGTGCCAGCAGTTTGACCGGGACTGAGGGGAACGAGCAGTACTTC | CASSLTGTEGNEQYF | TRBJ2-7 | . | . | TRBV28
TGTGCCAGCAGTAGGGGACTAGCGGGAGTTACTGAGCAGTTCTTC | CASSRGLAGVTEQFF | TRBJ2-1 | few | TRBD2 | TRBV27
TGTGCCAGCAGCTTGCCAAAACTGCCGGGACAATCCTACAATGAGCAGTTCTTC | CASSLPKLPGQSYNEQFF | TRBJ2-1 | . | . | TRBV7-9
TGTGCCAGCAGCCGGACGCTAGCGGGGGCCAACTTCCAAGAGACCCAGTACTTC | CASSRTLAGANFQETQYF | TRBJ2-5 | . | TRBD2 | TRBV5-5
TGTGCCAGCAGTCCCCGCAGAGTCAGGGCTCGCAATCAGCCCCAGCATTTT | CASSPRRVRARNQPQHF | TRBJ1-5 | . | . | TRBV28
TGTGCCAGTAGTGAGGGATGGTACACTGAAGCTTTCTTT | CASSEGWYTEAFF | TRBJ1-1 | . | . | TRBV19
TGTGCCAGGACAGGGGCGAACACTGAAGCTTTCTTT | CARTGANTEAFF | TRBJ1-1 | few | TRBD1 | TRBV2
TGTGCCAGCAGCCCGGGACAGGTAAAAGAGACCCAGTACTTC | CASSPGQVKETQYF | TRBJ2-5 | . | TRBD1 | TRBV9
TGTGCCAGCAGTCCCTCCTTTGGGAGGGTGGCAAATCAGCCCCAGCATTTT | CASSPSFGRVANQPQHF | TRBJ1-5 | . | . | TRBV28